Many counts were recorded for the clone carrying this TCR beta chain. What it recognizes is unknown. The germline CDR1 and CDR2 sequences are DFQATT and SNEGSKA (reference sequence). Trimming left V 6 bases short and J 7 bases short, with 16 bases between. This CDR3 spans 13 amino acids. The source of the sample is a study of response to subunit inactivated influenza vaccine. TCRdb passed the RT-PCR reads through MiXCR, listing each CDR3 protein once. The sample has about 190,000 distinct CDR3 sequences, 14% seen once. Study-level points and caveats: After each seasonal influenza vaccination, few new T cells are recruited, the authors suggested.

The sequence was collected from a man aged 45-65 years who received an inactivated influenza vaccine. The sequences come from CD8+ T cells sorted from PBMCs, collected around 5 days after vaccination. The gene calls are TRBV20-1 and TRBJ2-4; D possibly uses TRBD1 or TRBD2 (5 bases each). This CDR3 is CSAVGVNWNIQYF. The DNA for the CDR3 is TGCAGTGCCGTGGGGGTAAACTGGAACATTCAGTACTTC.